What follows are 29 T cell receptor beta chains derived from one specimen sequenced in a study of neurological immune-mediated disorders. Each CDR3 protein is one row after TCRdb ran MiXCR on the 5' RACE reads. The sample has fewer than 40,000 distinct CDR3 sequences, 10% to 15% seen once; the top ten hold approximately 5.4%. The time point was: technical triplicate 2. Sequenced input: CD4+ T cells from blood. Receptor source: a female donor with HTLV-1-associated myelopathy (HAM/TSP).

This clonotype is judged medium-sized. The rearrangement joins TRBV7-2 to TRBJ2-1; TRBD2 agrees at 11 bases. The CDR3 runs 15 residues. CDR1 is SGHTA, CDR2 FQGNSA, per germline. J was trimmed by 8 bases and V by 5 bases; bases with no gene match: 8. CDR3 region: CASSHLTSGVYEQFF. The CDR3 nucleotides read TGTGCCAGCAGCCATTTGACTAGCGGGGTTTATGAGCAGTTCTTC.

This clonotype has at least ten counts. This chain links TRBV20-1 with TRBJ1-2; D call uncertain. CDR3 length: 14 residues. Germline V lookup: CDR1 DFQATT, CDR2 SNEGSKA (reference sequence). V was clipped by 0 bases and J by 3 bases, with 11 bases between them. CDR3 sequence reads: CSARDSLGDYGYTF. The CDR3 DNA reads TGCAGTGCTAGAGATAGTCTAGGCGACTATGGCTACACCTTC.

This clonotype was seen at least ten times. This chain joins TRBV20-1 and TRBJ2-7; unclear D gene. V shed 5 bases and J shed 7 bases, with 9 bases lying between them. Germline V gene data show CDR1 as DFQATT and CDR2 as SNEGSKA (reference sequence). The CDR3 consists of 10 residues. CDR3 loop: CSAGRREQYF. DNA of the CDR3: TGCAGTGCTGGCCGCCGTGAGCAGTACTTC.

In this sample, this clonotype turned up many times. J is TRBJ2-1 and V is TRBV12-3 or TRBV12-4; D is unclear. Trimming shortened V by 3 bases and J by 3 bases, and 0 bases separated the two germline ends. This CDR3 spans 11 amino acids. In nucleotides, the CDR3 is TGTGCCAGCAGTTTCTACAATGAGCAGTTCTTC. This translates into CASSFYNEQFF.

This clonotype showed up many times. The chain has TRBV12-3 or TRBV12-4 and TRBJ2-1, with 7 bases matching TRBD2. CDR3 length equals 13 residues. The V segment lost 8 bases and the J segment 9 bases; nucleotides outside the gene matches: 10. CDR3 in amino acids: CASGPRLAGEQFF. The CDR3 nucleotides read TGTGCCAGCGGGCCGCGACTAGCCGGTGAGCAGTTCTTC.

This clonotype came up many times. The chain employs TRBV4-1 and TRBJ1-6, with D unclear. The V end was cut by 0 bases, the J end by 12 bases, with 15 bases between. The CDR3 spans 15 residues. Germline CDR1 reads MGHRA; CDR2 reads YSYEKL. CDR3 region: CASSQDRREAIPLHF. CDR3 in DNA: TGCGCCAGCAGCCAAGATCGGAGGGAGGCTATACCCCTCCACTTT.

This clonotype was counted at least ten times. J is TRBJ2-5 and V is TRBV20-1; 7 positions agree with TRBD2. Germline lookup yields CDR1 DFQATT and CDR2 SNEGSKA (reference sequence). Germline trimming cut 0 bases from V and 4 bases from J; bases unmatched to any gene: 11. This CDR3 region has 16 residues. For the CDR3, the DNA is TGCAGTGCTAGAGATCCCCTAGCGGCAATGGGAGAGACCCAGTACTTC. Translated, it gives CSARDPLAAMGETQYF.

This clonotype was counted many times. The V gene is TRBV20-1, the J gene TRBJ2-3; 9 bases map to TRBD1. Germline CDR1 reads DFQATT; CDR2 reads SNEGSKA (reference sequence). The CDR3 loop spans 15 amino acids. Trimming at V came to 5 bases and at J to 1 base, leaving 7 bases not matched to a gene. The CDR3 loop reads CSAFHRDRGTDTQYF. The CDR3 DNA sequence: TGCAGTGCTTTCCACCGGGACAGGGGCACAGATACGCAGTATTTT.

The rearrangement uses TRBV5-4 and TRBJ2-1; D unclear. V was cut by 1 base and J by 4 bases, with 9 bases left in between. The CDR3 length is 14 residues. Germline loops: CDR1 SGHNT, CDR2 YYREEE (reference sequence). The CDR3 sequence is CASSLKESYNEQFF. The CDR3, as DNA: TGTGCCAGCAGCTTGAAAGAATCGTACAATGAGCAGTTCTTC.

This clonotype appeared many times. The gene calls are TRBV28 and TRBJ2-2; D is undetermined. The CDR3 is 16 amino acids. The germline V and J ends were trimmed by 5 bases and 4 bases, with 17 bases remaining between them. Looked up from germline, CDR1 is MDHEN and CDR2 is SYDVKM. CDR3 residues: CASSPPSPVGTGELFF. The CDR3 nucleotides read TGTGCCAGCAGTCCCCCCTCACCCGTAGGCACCGGGGAGCTGTTTTTT.

At least ten counts were recorded for this clonotype. The chain's CDR3 is CSAAPRLGETQYF. CDR3 bases: TGCAGTGCTGCCCCTCGATTAGGGGAGACCCAGTACTTC. The V call is TRBV20-1, the J call TRBJ2-5; unclear D gene. V gave up 5 bases and J gave up 5 bases, with 15 bases separating them. Germline loops: CDR1 DFQATT, CDR2 SNEGSKA (reference sequence). The CDR3 runs to 13 residues.

The chain recombines TRBV20-1 with TRBJ2-3; possible D gene TRBD1, 7 bases. Germline CDR1 DFQATT, CDR2 SNEGSKA (reference sequence). The CDR3 spans 16 residues. With 4 bases removed from V and 0 bases from J, the gap between germline ends came to 17 bases. Here the CDR3 reads CSATQGGYPSTDTQYF. The CDR3 DNA sequence: TGCAGTGCTACCCAGGGGGGATACCCTAGCACAGATACGCAGTATTTT.

By share, this clonotype counts as medium-sized. The chain couples TRBV29-1 to TRBJ2-5, with D possibly called TRBD1 or TRBD2 (7 bases each). The germline CDR1 and CDR2 sequences are SQVTM and ANQGSEA. V lost 7 bases to trimming and J lost 5 bases, with 20 bases between them. There are 14 residues in the CDR3. The CDR3 here is CSATAGQSWETQYF. The CDR3 bases are TGCAGCGCCACAGCGGGACAGTCGTGGGAGACCCAGTACTTC.

Ten or more counts support this clonotype. The J gene is TRBJ1-5, the V gene TRBV29-1; D call uncertain. Trimming took 4 bases from V and 0 from J, leaving 4 bases between them. The germline gives CDR1 SQVTM, CDR2 ANQGSEA. CDR3 length: 12 residues. As DNA, the CDR3 is TGCAGCGTTGCTACTAGCAATCAGCCCCAGCATTTT. Residues: CSVATSNQPQHF. Using reference TRBV29-1 and TRBJ1-5 for the parts outside the CDR3, the full variable domain is SAVISQKPSRDICQRGTSLTIQCQVDSQVTMMFWYRQQPGQSLTLIATANQGSEATYESGFVIDKFPISRPNLTFSTLTVSNMSPEDSSIYLCSVATSNQPQHFGDGTRLSIL.

This clonotype was found many times. The chain links TRBV18 to TRBJ1-1, with 7 positions matching TRBD1. With 5 bases clipped from V and 0 bases from J, the junction kept 0 bases outside the gene matches. Germline V gene sequence: CDR1 KGHSH, CDR2 LQKENI. This CDR3 is 13 amino acids long. The CDR3 here is CASSDRVNTEAFF. CDR3 in DNA: TGTGCCAGCTCAGACAGGGTGAACACTGAAGCTTTCTTT.

The V call is TRBV10-1, the J call TRBJ2-7, with D possibly TRBD1 on 6 matching bases. The CDR3 has 16 residues. Germline assignment: CDR1 WNHNN and CDR2 SYGVQD (reference sequence). V was cut by 6 bases and J by 4 bases, with 22 bases left in between. For the CDR3, the DNA is TGCGCCAGCAGCTTCGACAGGTTCCCCATAGATTACGAGCAGTACTTC. This sequence encodes CASSFDRFPIDYEQYF.

This clonotype was recorded many times. The chain recombines TRBV7-3 with TRBJ1-3, with D unresolved. Germline V gene data show CDR1 as SGHTA and CDR2 as FQGTGA. Trimming removed 2 bases at V and 3 bases at J, with 11 bases between. This CDR3 is built from 15 residues. The CDR3 DNA reads TGTGCCAGCAGCTTAGGGCCGCCGGATGGAAACACCATATATTTT. It translates to CASSLGPPDGNTIYF.

There are many counts of this clonotype. This rearrangement joins TRBV20-1 to TRBJ1-1; no reliable D call. The CDR3 extends over 13 amino acids. Between the trimmed V and J ends, which lost 0 bases and 8 bases, there was a span of 13 bases. Germline V CDR1 and CDR2: DFQATT, SNEGSKA (reference sequence). CDR3 bases: TGCAGTGCTAGAGATCTAGGAAGGACCGAAGCTTTCTTT. Encoded protein: CSARDLGRTEAFF.

This clonotype has at least ten counts. V gene TRBV20-1 combines with J gene TRBJ2-1; the D is unclear. Germline V lookup: CDR1 DFQATT, CDR2 SNEGSKA (reference sequence). The CDR3 length is 11 residues. With 0 bases removed from V and 11 bases from J, the gap between germline ends came to 8 bases. The CDR3 spells CSARELVQQFF. CDR3 nucleotides: TGCAGTGCTAGAGAGCTAGTCCAGCAGTTCTTC.

This clonotype was detected ten times or more. The V and J genes are TRBV20-1 and TRBJ1-6; D remains unclear. V was clipped by 2 bases and J by 6 bases, with 14 bases between them. CDR1 is DFQATT, CDR2 SNEGSKA, per germline (reference sequence). The CDR3 loop spans 15 amino acids. CDR3 region: CSARRAMVTNSPLHF. In DNA form, the CDR3 reads TGCAGTGCTAGAAGAGCCATGGTGACTAATTCACCCCTCCACTTT.

There are many counts of this clonotype. The gene calls are TRBV24-1 and TRBJ2-1; possible D gene TRBD2, 5 bases. The CDR3 sequence is 13 residues long. Germline CDR1 reads KGHDR; CDR2 reads SFDVKD. V was pared by 2 bases and J by 9 bases, with 10 bases between. CDR3 amino acids: CATSDSRVPEQFF. The CDR3 nucleotides are TGTGCCACCAGTGATTCGCGGGTACCTGAGCAGTTCTTC.

This clonotype was seen repeatedly, ten times or more. The gene calls are TRBV4-1 and TRBJ2-1; D may correspond to TRBD1 or TRBD2 (5 bases each). This CDR3 is built from 15 residues. Germline assignment: CDR1 MGHRA and CDR2 YSYEKL. V gave up 6 bases and J gave up 3 bases, with 15 bases separating them. The CDR3 nucleotides are TGCGCCAGCAGTCGAGGGGTCGGGGACTACAATGAGCAGTTCTTC. This codes for CASSRGVGDYNEQFF.

The chain carries TRBV20-1 and TRBJ2-1; 14 positions agree with TRBD2. The V gene's germline CDR1 is DFQATT and CDR2 SNEGSKA (reference sequence). This CDR3 comprises 15 residues. Unmatched junction bases numbered 9, after V lost 6 bases and J lost 8 bases. DNA for the CDR3: TGCAGTGCCGCGACTAGCGGGGGGGGCCGGGATGAGCAGTTCTTC. This translates into CSAATSGGGRDEQFF.

At least ten counts were recorded for this clonotype. The rearrangement joins TRBV20-1 to TRBJ2-1; 7 nucleotides align to TRBD2. Germline lookup yields CDR1 DFQATT and CDR2 SNEGSKA (reference sequence). After removal of 2 bases from V and 8 bases from J, the junction contained 12 bases not matched to a gene. The CDR3 is 15 residues long. The CDR3 bases are TGCAGTGCTAGAAATCTGAGGCGGGGGTCTGATGAGCAGTTCTTC. Translating gives CSARNLRRGSDEQFF.

By sample share, this clonotype is medium-sized. This chain joins TRBV7-2 and TRBJ2-5; the D gene could be TRBD1 or TRBD2 (5 bases each). CDR1 SGHTA and CDR2 FQGNSA come from the germline V gene. The CDR3 contains 15 residues. V dropped 1 base and J dropped 5 bases, with 14 bases sitting between them. This CDR3 is CASSLVTGEGETQYF. The CDR3 DNA is TGTGCCAGCAGCTTAGTTACGGGTGAGGGGGAGACCCAGTACTTC.

This clonotype was picked up many times. The rearrangement uses TRBV20-1 and TRBJ1-6; D possibly corresponds to TRBD1 (6 bases). This CDR3 has 14 residues. Germline V gene data show CDR1 as DFQATT and CDR2 as SNEGSKA (reference sequence). V lost 6 bases and J 4 bases, leaving 13 bases between the germline ends. DNA for the CDR3: TGCAGTGCCCCCGACAGGAAATATAATTCACCCCTCCACTTT. Protein sequence: CSAPDRKYNSPLHF.

A word on this clonotype: It is unclear where the CDR3 begins or ends on the DNA, so no DNA is shown, and the CDR3 is as TCRdb lists it. CDR3 residues: CASSFYICSAHVVRSTDTQYF. The chain combines TRBV7-3 with TRBJ2-3. The germline V gene has CDR1 SGHTA and CDR2 FQGTGA. From its first to its last residue, the CDR3 has 21 amino acids.

This clonotype was found many times. The V and J genes are TRBV7-9 and TRBJ2-2, with D perhaps being TRBD1 or TRBD2 (5 bases each). CDR1 is SEHNR and CDR2 is FQNEAQ in the germline V gene (reference sequence). The CDR3 extends over 16 amino acids. V was clipped by 5 bases and J by 7 bases, with 20 bases between them. The CDR3 sequence: CASSLGRDPGIGELFF. CDR3 DNA: TGTGCCAGCAGCCTCGGCCGGGACCCAGGAATCGGGGAGCTGTTTTTT.

This clonotype was counted ten times or more. The rearrangement joins TRBV20-1 to TRBJ2-1, with D unresolved. Trimming took 3 bases from V and 9 from J, leaving 12 bases between them. The germline V gene has CDR1 DFQATT and CDR2 SNEGSKA (reference sequence). CDR3 length: 12 residues. The CDR3 DNA is TGCAGTGCTAGTAGCTCGCGAGGTGAGCAGTTCTTC. This codes for CSASSSRGEQFF.